This T cell receptor beta chain was obtained from a study of a mutant IDH1 vaccine in newly diagnosed glioma. On the study more broadly: Beforehand, treatment had been radiotherapy, temozolomide, or both; the majority received both.

A word on this clone: As yet, its antigen is unknown.

This CDR3 is 14 amino acids long. The V gene's germline CDR1 is SGHTS and CDR2 YDEGEE. J gave up 2 bases and V 6 bases, and 7 bases lay outside the gene matches. Time point in this sample: week 23, last vaccination. Every vaccination contained 300 ug of the mutant IDH1 20-mer peptide and was paired with topical imiquimod. Here immunoSEQ multiplex PCR was the method, and the copy in TCRdb shows in-frame clones only, minus some. The sample lists around 30,000 clones, 88% occurring once. This sequence was found in a man aged 40-49 years with glioma. Sequencing was performed on PBMCs, taken from a glioma patient whose treatment included an IDH1 peptide vaccine. V is TRBV5-8 and J is TRBJ2-7; 8 bases match TRBD1. DNA of the CDR3: TGTGCCAGCACCCCGGGACAGGAACCCTACGAGCAGTACTTC. It translates to CASTPGQEPYEQYF.